The 2 T cell receptor beta chains below all came from one sample that was sequenced in a study of blood T cell repertoires in COVID-19. Assay used: immunoSEQ multiplex PCR; TCRdb lists only in-frame clones, some missing. The sample shows fewer than 300,000 clones, 84% of them seen only once. The specimen sequenced was peripheral blood. The receptors stem from a human donor with COVID-19, enrolled during active disease. The donor label of this sample is uncertain.

V and J are TRBV5-8 and TRBJ2-3; 14 nucleotides match TRBD2. The V and J ends lost 4 bases and 0 bases, in that order; junction bases with no gene match: 4. The CDR3 runs to 17 residues. Germline V lookup: CDR1 SGHTS, CDR2 YDEGEE. The CDR3 DNA sequence: TGTGCCAGCAGCCCGGGACTAGCGGGAGCTAGCACAGATACGCAGTATTTT. As protein: CASSPGLAGASTDTQYF. Variable domain in full (rest from reference TRBV5-8 and TRBJ2-3): EAGVTQSPTHLIKTRGQQATLRCSPISGHTSVYWYQQALGLGLQFLLWYDEGEERNRGNFPPRFSGRQFPNYSSELNVNALELEDSALYLCASSPGLAGASTDTQYFGPGTRLTVL.

This clone was seen a single time. The chain's CDR3 is CASSSGGWSSYEQYF. The CDR3 DNA reads as TGTGCCAGCAGCTCGGGGGGGTGGAGCTCCTACGAGCAGTACTTC. V is TRBV7-8 and J is TRBJ2-7; 8 bases map to TRBD2. V was clipped by 4 bases and J by 0 bases; unmatched bases: 5. In germline, CDR1 is SGHVS, CDR2 FQNEAQ. This CDR3 is built from 15 residues.